These T cell receptor beta chains were read from a single sample in a study of cytomegalovirus exposure and HLA in healthy donors. Produced via immunoSEQ multiplex PCR; TCRdb's table is partial and in-frame only. The top ten clones hold around 2.3% of a sample with approximately 110,000 clones, approximately 83% of them seen once. Material: PBMCs. These receptors were collected from a woman younger than 35 in good health and CMV-seronegative. The CDR3 runs from the conserved cysteine through the conserved F or W. Each record gives: V gene, J gene, clone size, D gene, CDR3 length, CDR3 DNA, CDR3 protein. D genes are given only for firm matches. The size entry is marked missing in some rows and otherwise reads once, few, many or a size class.

v_call: TRBV19; j_call: TRBJ1-2; clone_size: NA; d_call: NA; cdr3_length: 12; cdr3_nt: TGTGCCAGTAGTTGGACAGTGAATGGCTACACCTTC; cdr3_aa: CASSWTVNGYTF
v_call: TRBV4-2; j_call: TRBJ2-5; clone_size: NA; d_call: TRBD2; cdr3_length: 16; cdr3_nt: TGTGCCAGCAGCCAGGCTAAGAGCGGGGTGGGGGAGACCCAGTACTTC; cdr3_aa: CASSQAKSGVGETQYF
v_call: TRBV27; j_call: TRBJ2-5; clone_size: few; d_call: TRBD2; cdr3_length: 16; cdr3_nt: TGTGCCAGCAGTTTACTGACTAGCGGCCCTGAGGGGGAGCAGTACTTC; cdr3_aa: CASSLLTSGPEGEQYF
v_call: TRBV7-2; j_call: TRBJ1-2; clone_size: NA; d_call: NA; cdr3_length: 16; cdr3_nt: TGTGCCAGCAGCTTAGCATCCGGACAGTCTAACTATGGCTACACCTTC; cdr3_aa: CASSLASGQSNYGYTF
v_call: TRBV28; j_call: TRBJ2-3; clone_size: once; d_call: TRBD2; cdr3_length: 14; cdr3_nt: TGTGCCAGCAGTCTGACTAGCGATGCAGATACGCAGTATTTT; cdr3_aa: CASSLTSDADTQYF
v_call: TRBV7-9; j_call: TRBJ1-1; clone_size: NA; d_call: NA; cdr3_length: 14; cdr3_nt: TGTGCCAGCAGCTTGGCCAGGGCCAACACTGAAGCTTTCTTT; cdr3_aa: CASSLARANTEAFF
v_call: TRBV18; j_call: TRBJ1-1; clone_size: NA; d_call: TRBD1; cdr3_length: 17; cdr3_nt: TGTGCCAGCTCACCCACCTTCACCGGGACAGGGTCCACTGAAGCTTTCTTT; cdr3_aa: CASSPTFTGTGSTEAFF
v_call: TRBV13; j_call: TRBJ2-2; clone_size: NA; d_call: TRBD1; cdr3_length: 16; cdr3_nt: TGTGCCAGCAGCCTTACAGGGGGCGCGGGGGCCGGGGAGCTGTTTTTT; cdr3_aa: CASSLTGGAGAGELFF
v_call: TRBV7-6; j_call: TRBJ1-3; clone_size: NA; d_call: NA; cdr3_length: 15; cdr3_nt: TGTGCCAGCAGCTTAGGGGCAGTCTCTGGAAACACCATATATTTT; cdr3_aa: CASSLGAVSGNTIYF
v_call: TRBV2; j_call: TRBJ1-4; clone_size: NA; d_call: TRBD1; cdr3_length: 14; cdr3_nt: TGTGCCAGCAGTGAAACAGGGGAATTTGAAAAACTGTTTTTT; cdr3_aa: CASSETGEFEKLFF
v_call: TRBV5-6; j_call: TRBJ2-7; clone_size: few; d_call: TRBD2; cdr3_length: 16; cdr3_nt: TGTGCCAGCAGCTCTGATCTGACTAGCGGAGGATACGAGCAGTACTTC; cdr3_aa: CASSSDLTSGGYEQYF
v_call: TRBV21-1; j_call: TRBJ1-2; clone_size: once; d_call: NA; cdr3_length: 15; cdr3_nt: TGTGCCAGCAGCATAGGCGGCCAATCTAACTATGGCTACACCTTC; cdr3_aa: CASSIGGQSNYGYTF
v_call: TRBV7-2; j_call: TRBJ2-4; clone_size: NA; d_call: NA; cdr3_length: 16; cdr3_nt: TGTGCCAGCAGCCCCCTGGGGGCCCAAGCCAAAAACATTCAGTACTTC; cdr3_aa: CASSPLGAQAKNIQYF
v_call: TRBV28; j_call: TRBJ1-1; clone_size: NA; d_call: NA; cdr3_length: 14; cdr3_nt: TGTGCCAGCAGTTCGGGGGGTAGTGGCACTGAAGCTTTCTTT; cdr3_aa: CASSSGGSGTEAFF
v_call: TRBV19; j_call: TRBJ2-5; clone_size: NA; d_call: NA; cdr3_length: 15; cdr3_nt: TGTGCCAGTAGTATTATCCAGGGTACGCAAGAGACCCAGTACTTC; cdr3_aa: CASSIIQGTQETQYF
v_call: TRBV5-4; j_call: TRBJ1-1; clone_size: NA; d_call: NA; cdr3_length: 15; cdr3_nt: TGTGCCAGCAGCTTGTGGGGGCTGAAAAACACTGAAGCTTTCTTT; cdr3_aa: CASSLWGLKNTEAFF
v_call: TRBV5-1; j_call: TRBJ1-1; clone_size: NA; d_call: NA; cdr3_length: 16; cdr3_nt: TGCGCCAGCAGCAGCGACGGATTCGGGTGGAACACTGAAGCTTTCTTT; cdr3_aa: CASSSDGFGWNTEAFF
v_call: TRBV18; j_call: TRBJ2-7; clone_size: NA; d_call: TRBD2; cdr3_length: 15; cdr3_nt: TGTGCCAGCTCACCTCTGGCTAGCGGGAGTCACGAGCAGTACTTC; cdr3_aa: CASSPLASGSHEQYF
v_call: TRBV9; j_call: TRBJ2-1; clone_size: few; d_call: NA; cdr3_length: 11; cdr3_nt: TGTGCCAGCAGACAGGACAATGAGCAGTTCTTC; cdr3_aa: CASRQDNEQFF
v_call: TRBV6-5; j_call: TRBJ1-3; clone_size: NA; d_call: TRBD1; cdr3_length: 13; cdr3_nt: TGTGCCAGCAGTTACAAGGGGGCGAACACCATATATTTT; cdr3_aa: CASSYKGANTIYF
v_call: TRBV7-9; j_call: TRBJ1-5; clone_size: NA; d_call: NA; cdr3_length: 17; cdr3_nt: TGTGCCAGCAGCTTAGTGTCCGGGACTGATAGCAATCAGCCCCAGCATTTT; cdr3_aa: CASSLVSGTDSNQPQHF
v_call: TRBV10-2; j_call: TRBJ2-4; clone_size: NA; d_call: TRBD2; cdr3_length: 16; cdr3_nt: TGCGCCAGCAGTGAGTCGACTCCTAGCGGGGTAGACATTCAGTACTTC; cdr3_aa: CASSESTPSGVDIQYF
v_call: TRBV7-2; j_call: TRBJ2-1; clone_size: NA; d_call: NA; cdr3_length: 15; cdr3_nt: TGTGCCAGCAGCTTATCAGGGATTGACCTCAATGAGCAGTTCTTC; cdr3_aa: CASSLSGIDLNEQFF
v_call: TRBV7-9; j_call: TRBJ2-1; clone_size: NA; d_call: TRBD2; cdr3_length: 19; cdr3_nt: TGTGCCAGCAGCTTAGCCTCCGGGACTAGCGGGAGTGGGTACAATGAGCAGTTCTTC; cdr3_aa: CASSLASGTSGSGYNEQFF
v_call: TRBV27; j_call: TRBJ1-2; clone_size: NA; d_call: TRBD1; cdr3_length: 14; cdr3_nt: TGTGCCAGCAGACCAGGGGGCCCCAACTATGGCTACACCTTC; cdr3_aa: CASRPGGPNYGYTF
v_call: TRBV19; j_call: TRBJ1-1; clone_size: few; d_call: TRBD1; cdr3_length: 15; cdr3_nt: TGTGCCAGTGGAGGGGGCAGGGGGATGAACACTGAAGCTTTCTTT; cdr3_aa: CASGGGRGMNTEAFF
v_call: TRBV5-6; j_call: TRBJ1-2; clone_size: NA; d_call: NA; cdr3_length: 16; cdr3_nt: TGTGCCAGCAGCTTGGCTGGTAGGGGGTCGGACTATGGCTACACCTTC; cdr3_aa: CASSLAGRGSDYGYTF
v_call: TRBV29-1; j_call: TRBJ1-1; clone_size: NA; d_call: TRBD1; cdr3_length: 14; cdr3_nt: TGCAGCGGGGGCCCGGGACAGGGGGCCACTGAAGCTTTCTTT; cdr3_aa: CSGGPGQGATEAFF
v_call: TRBV2; j_call: TRBJ1-3; clone_size: NA; d_call: TRBD1; cdr3_length: 14; cdr3_nt: TGTGCCAGCAGCCTCGGGACAGGGAGAAACACCATATATTTT; cdr3_aa: CASSLGTGRNTIYF
v_call: TRBV19; j_call: TRBJ1-3; clone_size: NA; d_call: NA; cdr3_length: 15; cdr3_nt: TGTGCCAGTAGTATGTCCGGTCCCTCTGGAAACACCATATATTTT; cdr3_aa: CASSMSGPSGNTIYF
v_call: TRBV19; j_call: TRBJ2-5; clone_size: NA; d_call: NA; cdr3_length: 13; cdr3_nt: TGTGCCAGTAGCAGGGACAATCAAGAGACCCAGTACTTC; cdr3_aa: CASSRDNQETQYF
v_call: TRBV5-1; j_call: TRBJ2-4; clone_size: NA; d_call: TRBD1; cdr3_length: 14; cdr3_nt: TGCGCCAGCAGCTTGGAACAGGGGGGTAGCATTCAGTACTTC; cdr3_aa: CASSLEQGGSIQYF
v_call: TRBV19; j_call: TRBJ1-5; clone_size: NA; d_call: NA; cdr3_length: 15; cdr3_nt: TGTGCCAGTAGTATCCTGCCAGAAAGCAATCAGCCCCAGCATTTT; cdr3_aa: CASSILPESNQPQHF
v_call: TRBV25-1; j_call: TRBJ1-1; clone_size: NA; d_call: NA; cdr3_length: 13; cdr3_nt: TGTGCCAGCAGTGAATCAAAGGAGACTGAAGCTTTCTTT; cdr3_aa: CASSESKETEAFF
v_call: TRBV6-4; j_call: TRBJ2-1; clone_size: NA; d_call: TRBD2; cdr3_length: 17; cdr3_nt: TGTGCCAGCAGTGCCCTGACTAGCGGGGCTTCCTACAATGAGCAGTTCTTC; cdr3_aa: CASSALTSGASYNEQFF
v_call: TRBV9; j_call: TRBJ1-6; clone_size: NA; d_call: NA; cdr3_length: 14; cdr3_nt: TGTGCCAGCAGCGTAGGGACACGCAATTCACCCCTCCACTTT; cdr3_aa: CASSVGTRNSPLHF
v_call: TRBV27; j_call: TRBJ2-1; clone_size: NA; d_call: TRBD1; cdr3_length: 16; cdr3_nt: TGTGCCAGCAGTCCGTACAGGGGGATCTCCTACAATGAGCAGTTCTTC; cdr3_aa: CASSPYRGISYNEQFF
v_call: TRBV27; j_call: TRBJ1-1; clone_size: NA; d_call: TRBD1; cdr3_length: 15; cdr3_nt: TGTGCCAGCAGTTTAGCGGGACAGGAGAACACTGAAGCTTTCTTT; cdr3_aa: CASSLAGQENTEAFF